One sample yielded the 2 T cell receptor beta chains listed below, sequenced in a study of identical twins. One entry per CDR3 protein, called by TCRdb with MiXCR from the 5' RACE reads. The sample gives about 730,000 distinct CDR3 sequences, around 20% of which show up once; around 4.4% is in the top ten. The sample was also reused in another study, on T cells expressing NK-cell markers.

Material for sequencing was PBMCs. Receptors were obtained from a woman younger than 35 in good health.

This clonotype was detected a few times. The V and J genes are TRBV5-1 and TRBJ2-1; TRBD2 is a possible D gene (6 bases). Germline-derived CDR1 and CDR2 are SGHRS and YFSETQ. V was trimmed by 0 bases and J by 2 bases, leaving 12 bases between them. The CDR3 runs 16 residues. The CDR3 sequence is CASSLEPRGAYNEQFF. In DNA form, the CDR3 reads TGCGCCAGCAGCTTGGAACCGCGCGGGGCCTACAATGAGCAGTTCTTC.

In its sample, this clonotype was seen a few times. This chain uses TRBV20-1 with TRBJ2-1; 15 bases line up with TRBD2. V lost 4 bases, J lost 4 bases, and 2 bases stayed unmatched. Germline V gives CDR1 DFQATT, CDR2 SNEGSKA (reference sequence). This CDR3 has 15 residues. CDR3 DNA sequence: TGCAGTGCTATTGGACTAGCGGGGGGGTACAATGAGCAGTTCTTC. As protein: CSAIGLAGGYNEQFF.